This T cell receptor beta chain was identified in a study of cytomegalovirus exposure and HLA in healthy donors. In the PCR, 60 Vbeta and 13 Jbeta primers were used. Profiled with immunoSEQ multiplex PCR; TCRdb holds only in-frame clones, not every one. Among over 85,000 clones, over 60% were seen once, and the ten largest hold roughly 1.3%. Overall study results and limits: Later on, a genetic analysis was performed. It linked a missense variant in DCLRE1C with V- and J-gene trimming of TCR beta.

Germline V CDR1 and CDR2: GTSNPN, SVGIG (reference sequence). This CDR3 contains 13 residues. V was cut by 4 bases and J by 1 base, with 7 bases left in between. Concerning this clone: What it binds is unknown.

The chain links TRBV30 to TRBJ1-4, with D unresolved. Sequenced material: PBMCs. This receptor was obtained from a woman in her twenties or thirties in good health and CMV-seronegative. The CDR3, as DNA: TGTGCCTGGATCCCAGAAACTAATGAAAAACTGTTTTTT. Its protein is CAWIPETNEKLFF.